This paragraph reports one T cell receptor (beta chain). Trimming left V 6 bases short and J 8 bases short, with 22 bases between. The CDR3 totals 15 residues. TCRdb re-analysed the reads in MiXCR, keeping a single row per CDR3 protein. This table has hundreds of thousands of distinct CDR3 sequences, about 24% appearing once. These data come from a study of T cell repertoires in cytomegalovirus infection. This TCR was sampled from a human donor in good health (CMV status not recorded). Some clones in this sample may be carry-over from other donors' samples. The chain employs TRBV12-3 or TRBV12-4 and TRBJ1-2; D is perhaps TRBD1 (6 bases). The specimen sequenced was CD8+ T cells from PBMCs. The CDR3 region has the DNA TGTGCCAGCAGGGCATGGGACAACTCTCTGGAGGGCTACACCTTC. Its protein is CASRAWDNSLEGYTF.